This T cell receptor (beta chain) was found in a study of blood T cell repertoires in COVID-19. The germline V gene encodes CDR1 MGHRA and CDR2 YSYEKL. V lost 2 bases and J lost 4; bases outside the gene matches: 9. The CDR3 loop spans 17 amino acids. This clone was seen only a few times. TCRdb's table, derived via immunoSEQ multiplex PCR, lists solely in-frame clones and lacks some. The table records around 340,000 clones, less than 90% of them present only once. The receptor comes from a woman in her sixties or seventies with COVID-19, enrolled during active disease. Sequenced sample: peripheral blood. The V gene is TRBV4-1, the J gene TRBJ2-1; 9 bases are a match to TRBD2. This CDR3 is CASSQLSSGVHYNEQFF. Here the CDR3 DNA reads TGCGCCAGCAGCCAACTATCTAGCGGGGTCCATTACAATGAGCAGTTCTTC.